One and the same sample provided the 16 T cell receptor beta chains below, sequenced in a study of CD8+ T cells in alopecia areata. Sequencing templates came from extracted RNA that was reverse transcribed into cDNA. Profiled with immunoSEQ multiplex PCR; TCRdb holds only in-frame clones, not every one. The sample includes about 120,000 clones, roughly 50% of them seen just once. Treatment reported: oral pan-JAK inhibitor, 5-10 mg twice daily. The sequencing used CD8+ T cells sorted from blood, collected at week 4, from a patient treated with tofacitinib. These receptors were taken from a human donor with alopecia areata.

This clone occurred a few times. V usage is TRBV5-6 and J usage is TRBJ2-2, with D tentatively TRBD2 (6 bases). With 4 bases removed from V and 6 bases from J, the gap between germline ends came to 10 bases. Germline CDR1 reads SGHDT; CDR2 reads YYEEEE. The length of the CDR3 is 13 residues. For the CDR3, the DNA is TGTGCCAGCAGCCAAACTAGCCCCGGGGAGCTGTTTTTT. Its translation: CASSQTSPGELFF. The full variable domain, with the rest looked up from reference TRBV5-6 and TRBJ2-2, is DAGVTQSPTHLIKTRGQQVTLRCSPKSGHDTVSWYQQALGQGPQFIFQYYEEEERQRGNFPDRFSGHQFPNYSSELNVNALLLGDSALYLCASSQTSPGELFFGEGSRLTVL.

This rearrangement joins TRBV13 to TRBJ1-2; D call uncertain. Trimming left V 0 bases short and J 8 bases short, with 16 bases between. Per germline, CDR1 PRHDT and CDR2 FYEKMQ (reference sequence). This CDR3 contains 15 residues. CDR3 in DNA: TGTGCCAGCAGCTTAGGGTTTCCGGCCGGACGAGGCTACACCTTC. Protein: CASSLGFPAGRGYTF.

This chain joins TRBV7-2 and TRBJ2-6; D is unresolved. The length of the CDR3 is 13 residues. Between the trimmed V and J ends, which lost 7 bases and 3 bases, there was a span of 7 bases. Germline V CDR1 and CDR2: SGHTA, FQGNSA. CDR3 amino acids: CASTPGGANVLTF. CDR3 sequence (DNA): TGTGCCAGCACCCCCGGTGGGGCCAACGTCCTGACTTTC.

This chain joins TRBV30 and TRBJ1-1; TRBD1 agrees at 8 bases. CDR3 length: 16 amino acids. Germline V gene data show CDR1 as GTSNPN and CDR2 as SVGIG (reference sequence). V was clipped by 4 bases and J by 0 bases; unmatched bases: 10. The CDR3 reads CAWNQRRTGMNTEAFF. The CDR3 DNA follows: TGTGCCTGGAACCAGCGTCGGACAGGGATGAACACTGAAGCTTTCTTT.

The chain links TRBV6-5 to TRBJ1-2; possible D gene TRBD1, 6 bases. Trimming left V 5 bases short and J 2 bases short, with 15 bases between. Germline CDR1 is MNHEY and CDR2 is SVGAGI. This CDR3 has 15 residues. For the CDR3, the DNA is TGTGCCAGCAGTAAGTACAGGGACTCCAACTATGGCTACACCTTC. It translates to CASSKYRDSNYGYTF.

This clone turned up a few times. The same CDR3 is also encoded by other DNA sequences in this sample. This chain joins TRBV30 and TRBJ2-2, with no clear D. CDR3 length: 11 residues. Germline lookup yields CDR1 GTSNPN and CDR2 SVGIG (reference sequence). V was clipped by 2 bases and J by 5 bases, with 3 bases between them. Here the CDR3 DNA reads TGTGCCTGGAGTTATACCGGGGAGCTGTTTTTT. As protein: CAWSYTGELFF.

V usage is TRBV27 and J usage is TRBJ2-5, with 7 bases lining up with TRBD1. The trim removed 5 bases at V and 6 bases at J, leaving 9 bases unmatched. Germline CDR1 MNHEY, CDR2 SMNVEV (reference sequence). The CDR3 covers 14 residues. CDR3 sequence: CASSATGFGKTQYF. The DNA for the CDR3 is TGTGCCAGCAGTGCGACAGGGTTCGGGAAGACCCAGTACTTC.

This chain connects TRBV7-9 to TRBJ2-3; D gene uncertain. V was pared by 5 bases and J by 1 base, with 13 bases between. The germline gives CDR1 SEHNR, CDR2 FQNEAQ (reference sequence). This CDR3 has 15 amino acids. The CDR3 DNA is TGTGCCAGCAGCCCCCAGACCGGAGGCACAGATACGCAGTATTTT. This codes for CASSPQTGGTDTQYF.

This clone was seen only a few times. The CDR3 spells CSVTGQGEAFF. The CDR3 DNA reads as TGCAGCGTTACAGGACAGGGGGAAGCTTTCTTT. This rearrangement joins TRBV29-1 to TRBJ1-1; TRBD1 agrees at 9 bases. The germline V gene has CDR1 SQVTM and CDR2 ANQGSEA. V was pared by 5 bases and J by 8 bases, with 3 bases of the junction left unmatched. The CDR3 is 11 amino acids. The whole variable domain, remainder taken from reference TRBV29-1 and TRBJ1-1, is SAVISQKPSRDICQRGTSLTIQCQVDSQVTMMFWYRQQPGQSLTLIATANQGSEATYESGFVIDKFPISRPNLTFSTLTVSNMSPEDSSIYLCSVTGQGEAFFGQGTRLTVV.

The chain recombines TRBV30 with TRBJ1-1; D gene unclear. The CDR3 consists of 13 residues. V lost 0 bases and J lost 2, with 7 bases in between. The germline V gene encodes CDR1 GTSNPN and CDR2 SVGIG (reference sequence). For the CDR3, the DNA is TGTGCCTGGAGTGTTTTGGACAACACTGAAGCTTTCTTT. Translated, it gives CAWSVLDNTEAFF.

V is TRBV29-1 and J is TRBJ2-3; D gene ambiguous. V lost 7 bases, J lost 2 bases, and 16 bases lay in between. This CDR3 has 14 amino acids. The V gene's germline CDR1 is SQVTM and CDR2 ANQGSEA. This CDR3 is CSAEIVDHTDTQYF. CDR3 DNA: TGCAGCGCCGAGATAGTGGACCACACAGATACGCAGTATTTT.

V gene TRBV29-1 combines with J gene TRBJ1-1; D remains ambiguous. V was pared by 5 bases and J by 6 bases, with 13 bases between. CDR1 is SQVTM, CDR2 ANQGSEA, per germline. This CDR3 is built from 12 residues. The CDR3 DNA reads as TGCAGCGTTATGGGAAACAACGCTGAAGCTTTCTTT. This translates into CSVMGNNAEAFF.

This clone has just a few counts. The J gene is TRBJ2-5, the V gene TRBV29-1; TRBD2 aligns across 7 bases. The CDR3 consists of 14 residues. Germline CDR1 is SQVTM and CDR2 is ANQGSEA. J lost 0 bases, V lost 1 base, and 2 bases had no gene match. CDR3 in DNA: TGCAGCGTTGAAGTGGGGGGGTACCAAGAGACCCAGTACTTC. As protein: CSVEVGGYQETQYF.

The chain is built from TRBV30 and TRBJ2-7; 8 bases agree with TRBD1. The CDR3 extends over 13 amino acids. Germline V gene data show CDR1 as GTSNPN and CDR2 as SVGIG (reference sequence). V shed 4 bases and J 4 bases; nucleotides not matched to a gene: 6. In DNA, the CDR3 is TGTGCCTGGACAGGGGGCATTAGTTACGAGCAGTACTTC. Protein: CAWTGGISYEQYF.

The chain uses TRBV19 and TRBJ2-5; 11 bases align to TRBD2. CDR1 and CDR2 (germline): LNHDA, SQIVND (reference sequence). This CDR3 has 16 amino acids. J lost 1 base, V lost 5 bases, and 6 bases had no gene match. In DNA, the CDR3 is TGTGCCAGTAGTTGGAGACTAGCGGGGCGCCAAGAGACCCAGTACTTC. This translates into CASSWRLAGRQETQYF.

V usage is TRBV25-1 and J usage is TRBJ2-3; D is possibly TRBD1 (5 bases). The CDR3 has 16 residues. Trimming cost V 0 bases and J 4 bases, with 14 bases left between them. The germline gives CDR1 MGHDK, CDR2 SYGVNS. CDR3 amino acids: CASSEYTPGSPDTQYF. The CDR3 region has the DNA TGTGCCAGCAGTGAATATACCCCAGGGTCCCCAGATACGCAGTATTTT.